The present T cell receptor beta chain was sequenced within a study of shared clonotypes between healthy human individuals. The assay was immunoSEQ multiplex PCR, and TCRdb's table has in-frame clones only and misses some. The sample lists some 1,400,000 clones, roughly 96% occurring once. Germline values: CDR1 MGHDK, CDR2 SYGVNS. V lost 4 bases and J lost 3; bases outside the gene matches: 7. The length of the CDR3 is 16 residues. The chain carries TRBV25-1 and TRBJ2-3; 10 nucleotides agree with TRBD2. Sequenced input: naive CD4+ T cells sorted from blood. The subset is: CD45RA+ positively selected. This receptor was taken from a man between 25 and 39 years old in good health. In DNA, the CDR3 is TGTGCCAGCAGTGGAAAGCGGGAGGGTACAACAGATACGCAGTATTTT. It translates to CASSGKREGTTDTQYF.